This T cell receptor beta chain was documented in a study of tumor-infiltrating lymphocytes in primary liver carcinoma. General observations from the study: Blood's top-250-clone fraction was significantly lower than that of tumors (p = 0.039). Tumor region pairs shared more overlap than did tumor-adjacent and tumor-blood pairs.

Reverse transcription of 500 ng total RNA with a constant-region primer produced TCR beta cDNA. Amplification in three nested multiplex PCR rounds with slightly modified ARM-PCR gave rise to TCR beta libraries. Researchers ran the first two PCR rounds for 9 to 10 cycles each with TRBV1-TRBV30 forward primers and a C-beta reverse primer. TCRdb re-called the multiplex PCR reads through MiXCR, storing one row per CDR3 protein. The table has a few hundred thousand distinct CDR3 sequences, approximately 54% seen once. Germline DNA was also extracted, and blood RNA was taken from unsorted whole blood. In advance of surgery, roughly 4.4 milliliters of peripheral blood were collected. Notes on this clonotype: Antigen specificity is unknown. One junction end disagrees with the germline gene, perhaps due to a read error.

Germline-derived CDR1 and CDR2 are SGHAT and FQNNGV. The CDR3 contains 12 residues. The sequenced sample was peripheral blood. The TCR was taken from a woman under 40 with primary liver carcinoma and hepatitis B virus infection. The J gene is TRBJ2-5, the V gene TRBV11-2; D remains ambiguous. CDR3 amino acids: CSSSLLMETQYF. The CDR3 DNA follows: TGTTCCAGCAGCTTGTTGATGGAGACCCAGTACTTC. Combining the CDR3 with reference TRBV11-2 and TRBJ2-5 gives the whole variable domain EAGVAQSPRYKIIEKRQSVAFWCNPISGHATLYWYQQILGQGPKLLIQFQNNGVVDDSQLPKDRFSAERLKGVDSTLKIQPAKLEDSAVYLCSSSLLMETQYFGPGTRLLVL.